This entry lists 18 T cell receptor beta chains sequenced from one sample in a study of CD8 T cells in ankylosing spondylitis. TCRdb reprocessed the 5' RACE reads with MiXCR, giving one entry per CDR3 protein. The profile shows a few hundred thousand distinct CDR3 sequences, approximately 10% of them singletons. The sample consisted of blood, either unsorted or a sorted T cell fraction (not recorded which). These receptors originate from a female donor with ankylosing spondylitis or in good health (not recorded which).

This clonotype was recorded at least ten times. This chain links TRBV10-3 with TRBJ2-1; the D gene could be TRBD1 or TRBD2 (6 bases each). V lost 9 bases, J lost 7 bases, and 16 bases lay in between. Germline V gives CDR1 ENHRY, CDR2 SYGVKD. The CDR3 extends over 13 amino acids. The CDR3: CAMAGLQGNEQFF. CDR3 coding DNA: TGTGCCATGGCGGGACTCCAGGGGAATGAGCAGTTCTTC.

This sequence joins TRBV5-1 and TRBJ2-1; the match to TRBD1 covers 9 bases. Germline assignment: CDR1 SGHRS and CDR2 YFSETQ. The CDR3 spans 15 residues. V lost 4 bases and J lost 7; bases outside the gene matches: 9. The CDR3 DNA follows: TGCGCCAGCAGCGGGGGACAGGGAGCTGGAAATGAGCAGTTCTTC. It is translated as CASSGGQGAGNEQFF.

Many counts were recorded for this clonotype. The rearrangement links TRBV5-6 to TRBJ1-1; tentatively, D is TRBD1 (5 bases). Germline V CDR1 and CDR2: SGHDT, YYEEEE. V was pared by 0 bases and J by 7 bases, with 10 bases between. The CDR3 sequence is 13 residues long. In nucleotides, the CDR3 is TGTGCCAGCAGCTTGGCCTCGGGGGATGAAGCTTTCTTT. This translates into CASSLASGDEAFF.

Ten or more counts support this clonotype. The J gene is TRBJ1-1, the V gene TRBV29-1; possibly TRBD1 for D (5 bases). This CDR3 is 13 amino acids long. Germline V gives CDR1 SQVTM, CDR2 ANQGSEA. Between the trimmed V and J ends, which lost 3 bases and 5 bases, there was a span of 13 bases. As DNA, the CDR3 is TGCAGCGTTGAGGCGGGGGGAGGGACTGAAGCTTTCTTT. It translates to CSVEAGGGTEAFF.

This clonotype has just a few counts. The chain carries TRBV5-1 and TRBJ2-5, with D perhaps matching TRBD1 or TRBD2 (5 bases each). The CDR3 has 15 residues. Germline CDR1 reads SGHRS; CDR2 reads YFSETQ. Trimming stripped 1 base from V and 5 bases from J, with 15 bases between. The CDR3 loop is CASSLFPGRAETQYF. In nucleotides, the CDR3 is TGCGCCAGCAGCTTGTTTCCGGGGCGGGCGGAGACCCAGTACTTC.

This clonotype was counted many times. The chain employs TRBV7-2 and TRBJ2-7; possible D gene TRBD1, 6 bases. The V gene lost 6 bases and the J gene lost 3 bases, with 18 bases spanning the gap. There are 15 residues in the CDR3. Germline assignment: CDR1 SGHTA and CDR2 FQGNSA. The CDR3 nucleotides read TGTGCCAGCAGTCCAGCATCCGGACAGATCTACGAGCAGTACTTC. Protein: CASSPASGQIYEQYF.

This clonotype showed up just a few times. The chain links TRBV10-3 to TRBJ1-1, with TRBD1 matching over 7 bases. With 3 bases clipped from V and 4 bases from J, the junction kept 5 bases outside the gene matches. Germline V CDR1 and CDR2: ENHRY, SYGVKD. This CDR3 has 14 residues. In DNA, the CDR3 is TGTGCCATCAGTGAATCACAGGGGTCCACTGAAGCTTTCTTT. Translation gives CAISESQGSTEAFF.

This chain connects TRBV6-1 to TRBJ1-1; tentative D call: TRBD1 (5 bases). Germline CDR1 and CDR2: MNHNS and SASEGT. The CDR3 covers 14 residues. Trimming removed 7 bases from V and 3 bases from J, with 15 bases in between. The CDR3 is CASTSGTVYTEAFF. CDR3 sequence (DNA): TGTGCCAGCACCTCCGGGACGGTGTACACTGAAGCTTTCTTT.

This clonotype was detected only a few times. The chain joins TRBV5-6 to TRBJ2-1; 10 bases agree with TRBD1. CDR1 SGHDT and CDR2 YYEEEE come from the germline V gene. V lost 0 bases and J lost 2; bases outside the gene matches: 5. The length of the CDR3 is 17 residues. The CDR3 coding sequence is TGTGCCAGCAGCTTGGTCCCGACAGGGGGCGCCTACAATGAGCAGTTCTTC. Protein sequence: CASSLVPTGGAYNEQFF.

This clonotype came up many times. The chain uses TRBV20-1 and TRBJ2-1; D unresolved. Per the germline V gene, CDR1 is DFQATT and CDR2 is SNEGSKA (reference sequence). The CDR3 totals 13 residues. V lost 7 bases and J 5 bases, leaving 15 bases between the germline ends. The CDR3 sequence is CSVEPLRNNEQFF. The CDR3 DNA is TGCAGTGTCGAACCCCTACGGAACAATGAGCAGTTCTTC.

This clonotype has just a few counts. The chain uses TRBV20-1 and TRBJ2-3; D not certain. The germline gives CDR1 DFQATT, CDR2 SNEGSKA (reference sequence). There are 11 residues in the CDR3. Trimming took 6 bases from V and 4 from J, leaving 8 bases between them. The CDR3 bases are TGCAGTGCCCGCGAGGCAGATACGCAGTATTTT. Its translation is CSAREADTQYF.

This chain links TRBV5-8 with TRBJ2-2, with D possibly matching TRBD2 (7 bases). The CDR3 sequence is 17 residues long. From germline, CDR1 is SGHTS and CDR2 YDEGEE. Trimming stripped 4 bases from V and 0 bases from J, with 16 bases between. This CDR3 reads CASSGEGGPANTGELFF. The CDR3 region has the DNA TGTGCCAGCAGCGGGGAGGGGGGACCTGCGAACACCGGGGAGCTGTTTTTT.

This clonotype was counted ten times or more. The chain recombines TRBV9 with TRBJ2-7; D is possibly TRBD2 (5 bases). The CDR3 is 14 amino acids. CDR1 is SGDLS and CDR2 is YYNGEE in the germline V gene. V gave up 0 bases and J gave up 2 bases, with 9 bases separating them. CDR3 nucleotide sequence: TGTGCCAGCAGCGTAGCGGACTCCACCTACGAGCAGTACTTC. Translating gives CASSVADSTYEQYF.

Ten or more counts support this clonotype. The genes are TRBV7-6 and TRBJ2-1, with TRBD2 identical over 7 bases. V gave up 4 bases and J gave up 7 bases; unmatched junction bases: 4. Germline V lookup: CDR1 SGHVS, CDR2 FNYEAQ. The CDR3 is made up of 13 amino acids. The CDR3 nucleotides read TGTGCCAGCAGCTCAGGGCGGGGGAATGAGCAGTTCTTC. Protein: CASSSGRGNEQFF.

This clonotype was seen many times. This chain connects TRBV7-2 to TRBJ2-3; D call uncertain. This CDR3 is built from 12 residues. CDR1 and CDR2 (germline): SGHTA, FQGNSA. The V gene lost 2 bases and the J gene lost 10 bases, with 10 bases spanning the gap. CDR3 nucleotides: TGTGCCAGCAGCTTAAAGCTTGCGGCGCAGTATTTT. Translating gives CASSLKLAAQYF.

At least ten counts were recorded for this clonotype. This rearrangement joins TRBV5-1 to TRBJ2-7, with 13 nucleotides matching TRBD2. The V gene end was trimmed by 3 bases and the J gene end by 6 bases; junction bases not matched to a gene: 6. CDR1 is SGHRS and CDR2 is YFSETQ in the germline V gene. This CDR3 spans 15 amino acids. CDR3 residues: CASSYRTSGRSEQYF. In DNA, the CDR3 is TGCGCCAGCAGCTACCGGACTAGCGGGAGATCCGAGCAGTACTTC.

This clonotype was recorded many times. This chain joins TRBV20-1 and TRBJ2-7; unclear D gene. The CDR3 extends over 14 amino acids. The V end was cut by 3 bases, the J end by 0 bases, with 12 bases between. The germline V gene has CDR1 DFQATT and CDR2 SNEGSKA (reference sequence). CDR3 in DNA: TGCAGTGCTAGGCGGCAGCGCAGCTCCTACGAGCAGTACTTC. This gives the protein CSARRQRSSYEQYF.

This clonotype was recorded at least ten times. The J gene is TRBJ2-2, the V gene TRBV9; D is perhaps TRBD1 or TRBD2 (6 bases each). The length of the CDR3 is 16 residues. V lost 1 base and J 1 base, leaving 11 bases between the germline ends. Germline CDR1 reads SGDLS; CDR2 reads YYNGEE. CDR3 nucleotide sequence: TGTGCCAGCAGCGTAACGGGGGCCGGGAACACCGGGGAGCTGTTTTTT. Its translation is CASSVTGAGNTGELFF.